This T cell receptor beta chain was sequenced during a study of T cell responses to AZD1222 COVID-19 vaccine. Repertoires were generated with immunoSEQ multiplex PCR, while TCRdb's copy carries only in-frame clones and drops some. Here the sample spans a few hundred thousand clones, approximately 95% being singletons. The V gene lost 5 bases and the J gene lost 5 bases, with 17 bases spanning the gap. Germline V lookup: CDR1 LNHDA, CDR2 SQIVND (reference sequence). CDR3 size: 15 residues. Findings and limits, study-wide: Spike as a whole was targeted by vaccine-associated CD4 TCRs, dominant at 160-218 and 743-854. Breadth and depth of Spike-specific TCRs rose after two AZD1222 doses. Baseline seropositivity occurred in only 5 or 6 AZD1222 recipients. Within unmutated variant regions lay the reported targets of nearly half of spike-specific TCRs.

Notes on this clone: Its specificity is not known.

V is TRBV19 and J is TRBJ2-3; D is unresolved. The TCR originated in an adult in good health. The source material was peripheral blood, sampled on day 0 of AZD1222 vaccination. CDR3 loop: CASSPSGAGLDTQYF. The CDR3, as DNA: TGTGCCAGTAGTCCGAGTGGCGCCGGCCTAGATACGCAGTATTTT. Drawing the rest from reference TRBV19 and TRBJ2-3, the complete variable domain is DGGITQSPKYLFRKEGQNVTLSCEQNLNHDAMYWYRQDPGQGLRLIYYSQIVNDFQKGDIAEGYSVSREKKESFPLTVTSAQKNPTAFYLCASSPSGAGLDTQYFGPGTRLTVL.